Here is one TCR beta chain with its context. There is no known antigen for this receptor. Base qualities are missing; no much larger clone stands one base away. The library was built by means of the immunoSEQ multiplex PCR assay. To provide template for TCR sequencing, every sample had RNA extracted and reverse transcribed into cDNA. First-strand cDNA was synthesized using SuperScript III with a 2:1 mix of oligo-dT and random hexamers. A synthetic immune receptor repertoire was used to gauge amplification bias, and whatever bias remained was removed computationally. The authors' analysis ran thus. Raw reads were preprocessed for error removal, and CDR3 was defined according to IMGT conventions as running from the conserved cysteine to phenylalanine. Clonality was computed as 1 minus the Shannon entropy, with the entropy normalized by log2 of the number of productive unique TCRs. CD4 or CD8 identity of scalp clones was inferred by cross-referencing scalp TCRbeta sequences with sorted blood CD4 and CD8 repertoires. Entries here come from immuneACCESS through TCRdb and include only in-frame sequences with V and J called. Some clones fail to appear in such tables; in the studies checked, an unresolved V gene covers under half of the shortfall, and the cause of the remainder is unknown. V and J calls and clone size are those listed in that table; D and trimming were worked out from the DNA. The sample has approximately 98,000 clones on record, under 60% of them singletons. Roughly 25% of the sample is held by the ten biggest clonotypes.

From alopecia areata patients, peripheral blood was collected along with lesional scalp punch biopsies. PBMCs were isolated by density centrifugation and stained for CD3, CD4 and CD8, and CD4+ and CD8+ T cells were sorted on a FACSAria. As part of a multicenter biomarker study, untreated alopecia areata patients were recruited. For roughly five biomarker-study patients, blood CD8+ T cells were further sorted into NKG2D-low and NKG2D-high fractions. This entry belongs to a study of CD8+ T cells in alopecia areata (dated by TCRdb to the late 2010s). Some background on the complete study: To study T cell clonal expansion in alopecia areata, the researchers applied high-throughput TCRbeta sequencing to both the C3H/HeJ mouse model and human patients. Human TCRbeta sequencing covered scalp tissue and sorted CD4+ and CD8+ peripheral blood T cells from patchy and totalis/universalis alopecia areata patients and healthy controls. Clonality in the scalp was compared among normal scalp (n=4), patchy alopecia areata scalp (n=8), and alopecia totalis/universalis scalp (n=8). The RNA source kit depended on sample type: the PAXgene miRNA kit for fixed scalp, the miRNeasy kit for PBMCs, and the RNeasy kit for mouse skin. immunoSEQ multiplex PCR using 35 Vbeta forward primers and 13 Jbeta reverse primers was used to amplify TCRbeta CDR3 regions. Results and caveats for the whole study, not just this receptor: Compared with mice, TCR sequences shared between patients were less clear, possibly partly because of HLA diversity across the patient population. Unlike mouse skin, which is dominated by gammadelta T cells, normal human skin has resident alphabeta T cells that are also sequenced, and this complicates analysis of the scalp TCR repertoire. Compared with normal scalp, lesional scalp, particularly in alopecia totalis/universalis, had higher clonality and more expanded CD8+ clones, which suggests antigenic drive.

The CDR3 has 11 amino acids, counting the end cysteine and phenylalanine. Only CDR3 DNA is held: 33 bases, read in frame from base 1. Looking up the germline V gene yields CDR1 SNHLY and CDR2 FYNNEI. V is clipped by 8 bases and J by 8 bases, and the sequence between their germline boundaries is 10 bases long. The specimen sequenced was NKG2D-low CD8+ T cells sorted from blood. The cell subset or site tag for this specimen amounts to: sorted CD8+ NKG2D-low blood T cells. The receptor was derived from a human donor with alopecia areata. The V gene is TRBV2 and the J gene is TRBJ2-1; 6 matching bases give a weak D call of TRBD2. The CDR3 here reads CASEGEDEQFF. The nucleotide sequence is given as TGTGCCAGCGAAGGGGAGGATGAGCAGTTCTTC.